This is a list of T cell receptor beta chains from one sample in a study of blood T cell repertoires in COVID-19. Sequencing was performed with immunoSEQ multiplex PCR; in TCRdb, only in-frame clones are kept and a portion is missing. Of over 250,000 clones listed, about nine tenths were seen once; the top ten hold 2.5% to 3%. Sequenced: PBMCs or T cells enriched from blood (not recorded which). The receptors here all came from a woman aged 45-60 years who had recovered from COVID-19. CDR3s include the opening cysteine and the closing phenylalanine or tryptophan. Each record gives: D gene, V gene, J gene, CDR3 length, clone size, CDR3 protein, CDR3 DNA. A D gene is named only where the DNA matches it firmly. Some rows have no size entry. The others give once, few or many, or a class for an expanded clone.

>TRBD2|TRBV9|TRBJ2-2|17|NA
CASSVNPGGGNTGELFF
TGTGCCAGCAGCGTCAACCCGGGAGGGGGTAACACCGGGGAGCTGTTTTTT
>TRBD2|TRBV5-6|TRBJ2-7|16|NA
CASSVRLAGISEEQYF
TGTGCCAGCAGCGTCCGACTAGCAGGGATTTCGGAGGAGCAGTACTTC
>NA|TRBV20-1|TRBJ1-2|10|NA
CSARPDGYTF
TGCAGTGCTAGACCGGATGGCTACACCTTC
>TRBD1|TRBV7-8|TRBJ1-5|15|NA
CASSSSGTANQPQHF
TGTGCCAGCAGCTCTTCGGGGACAGCTAATCAGCCCCAGCATTTT
>NA|TRBV7-8|TRBJ2-1|13|NA
CASSLASRDEQFF
TGTGCCAGCAGCTTAGCGAGCCGCGATGAGCAGTTCTTC
>TRBD1|TRBV10-2|TRBJ1-5|14|NA
CASSMTGGAQPQHF
TGCGCCAGCAGTATGACAGGGGGCGCCCAGCCCCAGCATTTT
>TRBD2|TRBV7-2|TRBJ2-7|15|NA
CASSWTSRGGYEQYF
TGTGCCAGCAGCTGGACTAGTCGCGGAGGCTACGAGCAGTACTTC
>TRBD2|TRBV11-2|TRBJ2-3|15|NA
CASSLELAGTDTQYF
TGTGCCAGCAGCTTAGAGCTAGCGGGCACAGATACGCAGTATTTT
>TRBD1|TRBV9|TRBJ2-1|15|NA
CASSAGDRFYNEQFF
TGTGCCAGCAGCGCCGGGGACAGGTTCTACAATGAGCAGTTCTTC
>NA|TRBV7-8|TRBJ1-1|13|NA
CASSLGRGPEAFF
TGTGCCAGCAGCCTAGGAAGGGGTCCTGAAGCTTTCTTT
>NA|TRBV19|TRBJ1-2|15|once
CASSIPGTVLLGYTF
TGTGCCAGTAGTATACCGGGAACCGTCCTTTTGGGCTACACCTTC
>TRBD1|TRBV4-3|TRBJ1-2|14|NA
CASSQEIQGGGYTF
TGCGCCAGCAGCCAAGAAATACAGGGGGGCGGCTACACCTTC
>TRBD1|TRBV28|TRBJ1-2|15|NA
CASSSPRQGLYGYTF
TGTGCCAGCAGTTCGCCCAGACAGGGACTCTATGGCTACACCTTC
>TRBD2|TRBV27|TRBJ2-2|15|few
CASSFSGSDTGELFF
TGTGCCAGCAGTTTCAGCGGGAGCGACACCGGGGAGCTGTTTTTT
>TRBD1|TRBV28|TRBJ1-5|15|NA
CASTRRDRFNQPQHF
TGTGCCAGCACCAGGAGGGACAGATTTAATCAGCCCCAGCATTTT
>NA|TRBV28|TRBJ1-4|16|NA
CASSLPLSRGRGKLFF
TGTGCCAGCAGTCTACCCCTGTCCCGTGGCCGAGGAAAACTGTTTTTT
>TRBD1|TRBV5-1|TRBJ2-7|15|once
CASSLVGTGGSQQYF
TGCGCCAGCAGCTTGGTCGGGACAGGGGGTAGCCAACAGTACTTC
>NA|TRBV6-4|TRBJ1-6|15|once
CASRASEGRNSPLHF
TGTGCCAGTCGGGCGTCGGAGGGCAGGAATTCACCCCTCCACTTT
>NA|TRBV18|TRBJ1-4|14|NA
CASSPWPENGELFF
TGTGCCAGCTCACCATGGCCGGAGAACGGGGAACTGTTTTTT
>TRBD1|TRBV9|TRBJ1-6|14|NA
CASSVTGGDSPLHF
TGTGCCAGCAGCGTCACAGGGGGCGATTCACCCCTCCACTTT
>TRBD2|TRBV5-1|TRBJ2-1|16|NA
CASSRIAGSEYNEQFF
TGCGCCAGCAGCCGAATAGCGGGAAGTGAGTACAATGAGCAGTTCTTC
>NA|TRBV7-2|TRBJ2-7|15|NA
CASSVGPRTAYEQYF
TGTGCCAGCAGCGTGGGCCCAAGGACAGCCTACGAGCAGTACTTC